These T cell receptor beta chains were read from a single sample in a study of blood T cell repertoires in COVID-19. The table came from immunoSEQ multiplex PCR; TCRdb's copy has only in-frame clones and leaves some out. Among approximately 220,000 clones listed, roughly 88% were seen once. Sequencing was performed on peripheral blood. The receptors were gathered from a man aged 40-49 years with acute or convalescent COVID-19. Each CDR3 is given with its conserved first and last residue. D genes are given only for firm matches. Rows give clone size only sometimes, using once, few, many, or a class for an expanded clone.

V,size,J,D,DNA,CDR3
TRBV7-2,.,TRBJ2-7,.,TGTGCCAGCAGCATAGACGGAGTAACCTCCTACGAGCAGTACTTC,CASSIDGVTSYEQYF
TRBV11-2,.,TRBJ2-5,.,TGTGCCAGCAGCTTCGCAGGCCAAGAGACCCAGTACTTC,CASSFAGQETQYF
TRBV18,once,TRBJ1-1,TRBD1,TGTGCCAGCTCACCAAGACAGGGGGCTAGGAACACTGAAGCTTTCTTT,CASSPRQGARNTEAFF
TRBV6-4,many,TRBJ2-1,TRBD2,TGTGCCAGCAGCTCGACTAGCGGGAGCTACAATGAGCAGTTCTTC,CASSSTSGSYNEQFF
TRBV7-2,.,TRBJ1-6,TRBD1,TGTGCCAGCAGCGCAAATACAGGGGATTCACCCCTCCACTTT,CASSANTGDSPLHF
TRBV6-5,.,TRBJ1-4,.,TGTGCCAGCAGTTACTCCGGCGGGAATGAAAAACTGTTTTTT,CASSYSGGNEKLFF
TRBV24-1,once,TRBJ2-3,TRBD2,TGTGCCACCAGCCCTGACGGGAGGGTGGATACGCAGTATTTT,CATSPDGRVDTQYF
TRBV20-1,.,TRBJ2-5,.,TGCAGTGCCCCCAGAGGGGAGACCCAGTACTTC,CSAPRGETQYF
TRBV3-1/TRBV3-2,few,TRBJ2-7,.,TGTGCCAGCAGCCCCGCGGGGAACGAGCAGTACTTC,CASSPAGNEQYF
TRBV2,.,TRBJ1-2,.,TGTGCCAGCAGTGTGGCCGTAATATATGGCTACACCTTC,CASSVAVIYGYTF
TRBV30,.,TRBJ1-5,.,TGTGCCTGGAGTGTAGGAGACCATCAGCCCCAGCATTTT,CAWSVGDHQPQHF
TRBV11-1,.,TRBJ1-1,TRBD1,TGTGCCAGCACCGAGGACAGGGAGGACACTGAAGCTTTCTTT,CASTEDREDTEAFF
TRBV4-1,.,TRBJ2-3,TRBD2,TGCGCCAGCAGCCAAGCGGTAGCGGGAGTTTCTACAGATACGCAGTATTTT,CASSQAVAGVSTDTQYF
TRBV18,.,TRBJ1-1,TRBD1,TGTGCCAGCTCACCCGACAGGGTTGGAGCTTTCTTT,CASSPDRVGAFF
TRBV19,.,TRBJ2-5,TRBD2,TGTGCCAGTAGTATATCTAGCGGGATACAAGAGACCCAGTACTTC,CASSISSGIQETQYF
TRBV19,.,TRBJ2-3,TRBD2,TGTGCCAGTAGTCTACTAGCGGGAGCCACAGATACGCAGTATTTT,CASSLLAGATDTQYF
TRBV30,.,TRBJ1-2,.,TGTGCCTGGAGTGTACTAGGCAGGAACTATGGCTACACCTTC,CAWSVLGRNYGYTF
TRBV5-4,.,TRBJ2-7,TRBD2,TGTGCCAGCAGCTTGGCTAGCGGTTACAACGAGCAGTACTTC,CASSLASGYNEQYF
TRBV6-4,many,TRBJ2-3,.,TGTGCCAGCAGCGCCAGGGGTAGCACAGATACGCAGTATTTT,CASSARGSTDTQYF
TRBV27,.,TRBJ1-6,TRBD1,TGTGCCAGCAGCCCGCGTCCGACAGGGGTTAATTCACCCCTCCACTTT,CASSPRPTGVNSPLHF
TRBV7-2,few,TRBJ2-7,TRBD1,TGTGCCAGCAGCCCAGGGGGTAGGCTCTCCTACGAGCAGTACTTC,CASSPGGRLSYEQYF
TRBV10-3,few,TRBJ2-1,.,TGTGCCATCAGTCGGCCCCGGGGGAATTACAATGAGCAGTTCTTC,CAISRPRGNYNEQFF
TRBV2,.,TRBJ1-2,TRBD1,TGTGCCAGCAGTGGGGGACAGGCCTACTTTGGCTACACCTTC,CASSGGQAYFGYTF
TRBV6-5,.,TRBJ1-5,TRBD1,TGTGCCAGCACCAGGGGGCGGAATAGCAATCAGCCCCAGCATTTT,CASTRGRNSNQPQHF
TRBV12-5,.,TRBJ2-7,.,TGTGCTAGTGGGAGGGACACCGGCTATGTGCAGTACTTC,CASGRDTGYVQYF
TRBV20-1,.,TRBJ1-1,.,TGCAGTGCTAGCCGGAGCACTGAAGCTTTCTTT,CSASRSTEAFF
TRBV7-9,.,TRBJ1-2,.,TGTGCCAGCAGCTTAAAGGGGGACGGTTATGGCTACACCTTC,CASSLKGDGYGYTF
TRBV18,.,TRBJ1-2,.,TGTGCCAGCTCACAAGTCCGGGAACGGGGCTATGGCTACACCTTC,CASSQVRERGYGYTF
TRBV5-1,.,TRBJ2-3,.,TGCGCCAGCAGCCCCTACAGGGAAACAGATACGCAGTATTTT,CASSPYRETDTQYF
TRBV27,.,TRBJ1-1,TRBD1,TGTGCCAGCAGTTATTTGACAGGGGGCCTCACTGAAGCTTTCTTT,CASSYLTGGLTEAFF
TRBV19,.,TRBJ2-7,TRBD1,TGTGCCAGTAGTGTCGAGGGACAGGGGGCGTACGAGCAGTACTTC,CASSVEGQGAYEQYF
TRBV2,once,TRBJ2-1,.,TGTGCCAGCAGTCCAGACCCACTACGTGGCAATGAGCAGTTCTTC,CASSPDPLRGNEQFF
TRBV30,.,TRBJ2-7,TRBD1,TGTGCCTGGAGTGTAACGTTCAGGACAGGGTTCGAGCAGTACTTC,CAWSVTFRTGFEQYF
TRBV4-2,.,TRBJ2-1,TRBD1,TGTGCCAGCAGCCGCAGACAGGGGGCCTACAATGAGCAGTTCTTC,CASSRRQGAYNEQFF
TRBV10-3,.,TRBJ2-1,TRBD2,TGTGCCATGTCGGTACGGGGGGGTGAGCAGTTCTTC,CAMSVRGGEQFF
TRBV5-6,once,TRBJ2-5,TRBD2,TGTGCCAGCAGCTCTCTAGCGGGAGGTGTGATCCAGTACTTC,CASSSLAGGVIQYF
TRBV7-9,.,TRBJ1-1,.,TGTGCCAGCAGCCCATCCGGGGGGTGGGGTGAAGCTTTCTTT,CASSPSGGWGEAFF
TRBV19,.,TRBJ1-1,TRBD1,TGTGCCAGTGCCCATCGAGTACAGGGGGCTACTGAAGCTTTCTTT,CASAHRVQGATEAFF
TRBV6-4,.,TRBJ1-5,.,TGTGCCAGCAGTCCCGTCCGGGACACGGTACAGCCCCAGCATTTT,CASSPVRDTVQPQHF
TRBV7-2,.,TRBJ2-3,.,TGTGCCTCCCAGGCCCAAGCTCTCACAGATACGCAGTATTTT,CASQAQALTDTQYF